This T cell receptor beta chain stems from a study of PD-1 blockade in classical Hodgkin lymphoma. Germline CDR1 reads SEHNR; CDR2 reads FQNEAQ (reference sequence). The CDR3 covers 14 residues. Trimming removed 6 bases at V and 0 bases at J, with 12 bases between. This clone was counted once. Relapses following autologous stem cell transplantation were seen in all patients, with brentuximab vedotin exposure varying. The study isolated CD8+ T cells from thawed PBMCs by magnetic negative selection. Produced via immunoSEQ multiplex PCR; TCRdb's table is partial and in-frame only. In the table there are 10,000 to 15,000 clones, 65% to 85% of which are singletons.

The sequence derives from a human donor with classical Hodgkin lymphoma. The sample in question was CD8+ T cells from blood, obtained at baseline. The rearrangement uses TRBV7-9 and TRBJ2-7, with D possibly being TRBD1 or TRBD2 (6 bases each). The CDR3 is CASRGGTRSYEQYF. CDR3 bases: TGTGCCAGCAGAGGGGGGACTCGCTCCTACGAGCAGTACTTC.